This TCR beta chain appears in the sequencing data of a study of shared clonotypes between healthy human individuals (dated by TCRdb to the early 2020s). Regarding the complete study: The cohort comprised a couple of women and a few men aged 18 to 49 years. For each donor, CD4 naive and CD4 memory were each run on three plates, CD8 naive on two plates, and CD8 memory on one plate. To estimate repertoire size and how much clonotypes are shared between individuals, the study performed deep sequencing of blood TCR repertoires from a few healthy adults. To increase sequencing depth and limit assay-specific biases, different laboratories used diverse techniques to prepare libraries and sequence TCR repertoires. Per donor, leukapheresis produced somewhere between about 0.8 and 9 billion PBMCs.

General conclusions and limits of the study: Sampling was restricted to blood, and TCR repertoires in tissue are likely to differ from TCR repertoires in blood. The genetic and exposure-history diversity represented was limited by the small number of donors. Pairwise subsampling led to the expectation that sequencing depth would affect the degree of clonotype sharing among donors. Estimated clonotype richness was generally larger for naive than for memory subsets. Roughly 5.2% of naive CD4, around 3.5% of naive CD8, about 2.5% of memory CD4, and about 0.4% of memory CD8 clonotypes were shared across several donors. Compared with non-shared clonotypes, clonotypes shared by all four sorted-subset donors had higher generation probabilities. Even with the large sequencing depth, rarefaction of the sorted-subset datasets indicated that sequencing was incomplete.

On this clone: Its antigen remains undetermined. No clone much larger than this one lies a single base away; base qualities are absent.

Donors were healthy HIV-negative adults with no recently reported acute infections or vaccinations. All donors were Caucasian adults living in Nashville, Tennessee, USA. CD4+ T cells were enriched through magnetic negative selection, after which naive cells were positively selected on CD45RA and the remaining negative fraction served as the memory subset. Blood was collected by leukapheresis, and PBMCs were isolated by Ficoll-Histopaque density gradient centrifugation and then cryopreserved in liquid nitrogen vapor phase. Analytical flow cytometry was used to check the purity and quantity of each magnetically sorted T cell population. From each sorted fraction, genomic DNA was isolated and quantified by UV absorbance on a Nanodrop 2000c. TCR CDR3 regions were amplified from genomic DNA by multiplex PCR using the deep immunoSEQ assay. For each cell subset, the extracted genomic DNA was distributed evenly across all wells of several immunoSEQ 96-well plates, and each plate served as one replicate. For sorted subsets, 200 to 250 ng of genomic DNA, equivalent to 25,000 to 35,000 T cell genomes, went into each replicate PCR. The purified libraries were quantified using a Qubit 3.0 fluorometer, sized with a Bioanalyzer 2100, and then quantified again using the KAPA Library Quantification kit. Every immunoSEQ 96-well plate was sequenced on a dedicated single-read 150-cycle Illumina NextSeq 550 flow cell. For the original study's pipeline: Because the immunoSEQ output held only junctional sequences and lacked quality scores, the filtering could not match the filtering applied to full-length reads. To assign V/J genes and CDR3, sequences were annotated using PyIR, a Python wrapper for IgBLAST v1.9, with IMGT germline references. Reads with weak V/J assignments (E-value above 1e-6), missing CDR3, stop codons, out-of-frame junctions, or ambiguous translated residues were removed. V3J clonotypes were defined as sequences sharing the same inferred V gene, J gene, and CDR3 amino acid sequence. The percentage overlap between two repertoires was calculated by dividing the number of shared unique clonotypes by the size of the smaller repertoire. Repertoire richness was assessed with RTK rarefaction, the Chao1 estimator, and Recon v2.1 estimates of unobserved clonotypes. Generation probabilities were computed with OLGA for all TCRbeta clonotypes obtained by the gDNA method from four donors. The clones in this table, taken by TCRdb from immuneACCESS, are in-frame only. Not every clone is retained; where verified, under half of the shortfall comes from an unresolved V gene, and the cause of the rest is unknown. The V and J calls and clone size are taken from that table; D and trimming were inferred from the DNA. Counted in this sample were under 1,100,000 clones; 65% to 75% of them appeared once. The ten top clones hold roughly 1.5% of the sample.

The CDR3 measures 15 amino acids from cysteine to phenylalanine. The CDR3 DNA has 45 bases and is translated from base 1. V is reduced by 7 bases and J by 5 bases, leaving a spacing of 15 bases between them. Per the germline V gene, MNHNS is the CDR1 and SASEGT is the CDR2. The sequence was collected from a man younger than 30 in good health. Material: memory CD4+ T cells sorted from blood. The intended sense of this specimen's cell subset or site label: CD45RA-negative fraction. The chain couples TRBV6-1 to TRBJ1-6; 6 matching bases give a weak D call of TRBD1. This receptor carries the CDR3 CASKIDRSDNSPLHF. The DNA is as follows: TGTGCCAGCAAAATTGACAGGTCCGATAATTCACCCCTCCACTTT.